Shown below are 12 T cell receptor beta chains from a single sample sequenced in a study of T-cell reconstitution after alpha-beta-depleted transplantation in children. Unique molecular identifiers were used to barcode this TCRbeta library. TCRdb reprocessed the PCR reads with MiXCR, giving one entry per CDR3 protein. The sample holds hundreds of thousands of distinct CDR3 sequences; around 10% are singletons and the top ten take just under 7.5%. The starting material was PBMCs, obtained before TCRalphabeta/CD19-depleted stem cell transplant. The source of these receptors is a boy under two years old with acute myeloid leukemia, due to receive a stem cell transplant.

About this clonotype itself: A much larger clone lies a single base off, so this may be a read error. This chain connects TRBV7-2 to TRBJ2-4, with 9 bases matching TRBD2. Germline CDR1 reads SGHTA; CDR2 reads FQGNSA. There are 16 residues in the CDR3. The junction had 7 bases not matched to a gene; V was cut back by 5 bases and J by 2 bases. CDR3 residues: CASSIVAGGTKNIQYF. The CDR3 DNA reads as TGTGCCAGCAGCATTGTGGCGGGAGGGACCAAAAACATTCAGTACTTC.

This clonotype has a count of ten or more. The gene calls are TRBV20-1 and TRBJ2-7; TRBD2 agrees at 14 bases. Trimming cost V 3 bases and J 3 bases; bases outside gene matches: 13. The CDR3 totals 18 residues. Germline assignment: CDR1 DFQATT and CDR2 SNEGSKA (reference sequence). The CDR3, as DNA: TGCAGTGCTAGGGGGGGACTAGCGGGGGCCCAATCTAACTACGAGCAGTACTTC. Protein sequence: CSARGGLAGAQSNYEQYF.

The sample holds many counts of this clonotype. The chain combines TRBV6-1 with TRBJ2-7; tentatively, D is TRBD2 (6 bases). Trimming cost V 1 base and J 3 bases, with 13 bases left between them. The CDR3 spans 15 residues. Looked up from germline, CDR1 is MNHNS and CDR2 is SASEGT. The DNA for the CDR3 is TGTGCCAGCAGTGAAGTAGAGGGACTGGTCTACGAGCAGTACTTC. Protein product: CASSEVEGLVYEQYF.

This clonotype occurred many times. The chain is built from TRBV6-5 and TRBJ1-3; D possibly corresponds to TRBD1 (5 bases). This CDR3 comprises 18 residues. V was pared by 0 bases and J by 0 bases, with 15 bases between. Germline CDR1 MNHEY, CDR2 SVGAGI. CDR3 amino acids: CASSYSRGAGSSGNTIYF. Here the CDR3 DNA reads TGTGCCAGCAGTTACTCGAGGGGTGCGGGAAGCTCTGGAAACACCATATATTTT.

The chain links TRBV11-2 to TRBJ1-6; D perhaps matches TRBD1 (5 bases). CDR3 size: 17 residues. Trimming left V 5 bases short and J 0 bases short, with 14 bases between. The germline V gene has CDR1 SGHAT and CDR2 FQNNGV. CDR3 protein: CASSRYGAGSYNSPLHF. The CDR3, as DNA: TGTGCCAGCAGCCGATATGGGGCGGGCTCCTATAATTCACCCCTCCACTTT.

Ten or more counts support this clonotype. The chain employs TRBV3-1 and TRBJ2-2; D gene unclear. Germline CDR1 and CDR2: LGHDT and YNNKEL (reference sequence). V was clipped by 1 base and J by 4 bases, with 7 bases between them. The CDR3 totals 14 residues. The CDR3 spells CASSQGQPTGELFF. The CDR3 nucleotides read TGTGCCAGCAGCCAAGGCCAGCCCACCGGGGAGCTGTTTTTT.

The J gene is TRBJ2-2, the V gene TRBV7-9, with D uncertain. The germline gives CDR1 SEHNR, CDR2 FQNEAQ (reference sequence). The V end was cut by 5 bases, the J end by 1 base, with 11 bases between. The CDR3 runs to 15 residues. This chain's CDR3 is CASSLDSRNTGELFF. The CDR3 DNA sequence: TGTGCCAGCAGCCTAGACTCGAGGAACACCGGGGAGCTGTTTTTT.

This chain uses TRBV11-2 with TRBJ2-2; TRBD2 aligns across 11 bases. This CDR3 is built from 18 residues. V was pared by 4 bases and J by 0 bases, with 7 bases of the junction left unmatched. Germline V CDR1 and CDR2: SGHAT, FQNNGV. The CDR3 sequence is CASSYPGLAVSNTGELFF. The CDR3 region has the DNA TGTGCCAGCAGCTATCCGGGACTAGCGGTATCGAACACCGGGGAGCTGTTTTTT.

This clonotype appeared many times. The rearrangement joins TRBV27 to TRBJ2-1; TRBD2 matches at 11 bases. V was pared by 0 bases and J by 7 bases, with 5 bases of the junction left unmatched. The CDR3 covers 16 residues. Germline V gene sequence: CDR1 MNHEY, CDR2 SMNVEV (reference sequence). The CDR3 protein is CASSLSIAGGGNEQFF. As DNA, the CDR3 is TGTGCCAGCAGTTTATCGATAGCGGGAGGGGGAAATGAGCAGTTCTTC.

This clonotype has only one observation. Just one base apart from a much larger clone, this may be a read error. The chain is built from TRBV15 and TRBJ2-3; 8 nucleotides line up with TRBD1. Germline lookup yields CDR1 LNHNV and CDR2 YYDKDF (reference sequence). Losses at the gene ends were 3 bases for V and 7 bases for J; bases not matched to a gene: 9. The length of the CDR3 is 15 residues. The DNA of the CDR3 is TGTGCCACCAGCAGCGGACAGGGCGGTTCATATACGCAGTATTTT. Translating it yields CATSSGQGGSYTQYF.

This clonotype was detected ten times or more. This chain uses TRBV9 with TRBJ1-2; 7 positions match TRBD1. V lost 3 bases, J lost 8 bases, and 4 bases stayed unmatched. The CDR3 totals 12 residues. Germline CDR1 and CDR2: SGDLS and YYNGEE. The CDR3 bases are TGTGCCAGCAGCGCCACAGGGGTAGGCTACACCTTC. Translated, it gives CASSATGVGYTF.

This clonotype was recorded at least ten times. The chain joins TRBV20-1 to TRBJ2-3; TRBD2 matches at 13 bases. The CDR3 loop spans 23 amino acids. Germline CDR1 reads DFQATT; CDR2 reads SNEGSKA (reference sequence). V was clipped by 0 bases and J by 2 bases; unmatched bases: 23. CDR3 amino acids: CSARDLGLTSGRASNGFTDTQYF. CDR3 nucleotides: TGCAGTGCTAGAGATCTCGGCCTTACTAGCGGGAGGGCGAGCAATGGATTCACAGATACGCAGTATTTT.